The entry below describes one T cell receptor (beta chain). Its antigen is not identified. The treatment was: approximately nine-day PBMC culture with coronavirus spike peptide pools or control peptides (ViraFEST assay). Culture conditions combined two million PBMCs per well with roughly 10 IU/ml IL-2 and roughly 10 ug/ml peptide pools. The CDR3 is 14 amino acids. CDR1 MNHEY and CDR2 SVGEGT come from the germline V gene. With 7 bases removed from V and 8 bases from J, the gap between germline ends came to 17 bases. This record belongs to a study of vaccination and CD4 T cells after COVID-19. Study-wide background: Post-vaccine specimens were obtained a median roughly 70 days after dose two (range 14 to 241).

The study sequenced cultured CD4+ T cell DNA using the Oncomine TCR Beta short-read assay. TCRdb redid the calling of the PCR reads with MiXCR, one entry per CDR3 protein. The table shows about 9,700 distinct CDR3 sequences, with roughly 70% occurring only once. This clonotype originated in a human donor who had recovered from COVID-19. The specimen was CD4+ T cells from blood, cultured in vitro. The gene calls are TRBV6-2 or TRBV6-3 and TRBJ1-4, with D possibly TRBD1 on 6 matching bases. The CDR3 DNA sequence: TGTGCCAGCACCCCGGACAGCAGAAGAGAAAAACTGTTTTTT. Translated, it gives CASTPDSRREKLFF.